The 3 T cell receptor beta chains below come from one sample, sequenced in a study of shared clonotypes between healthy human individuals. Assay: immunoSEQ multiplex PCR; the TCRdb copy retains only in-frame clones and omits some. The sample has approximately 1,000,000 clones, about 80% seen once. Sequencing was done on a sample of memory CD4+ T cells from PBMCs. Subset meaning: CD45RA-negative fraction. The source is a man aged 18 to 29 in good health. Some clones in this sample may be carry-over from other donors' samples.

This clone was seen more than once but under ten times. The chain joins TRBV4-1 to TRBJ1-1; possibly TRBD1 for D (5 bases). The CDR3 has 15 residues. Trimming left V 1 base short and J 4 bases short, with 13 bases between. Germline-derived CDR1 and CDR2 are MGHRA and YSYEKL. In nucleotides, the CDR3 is TGCGCCAGCAGCCAAGGGTTGACAGAGACCACTGAAGCTTTCTTT. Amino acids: CASSQGLTETTEAFF.

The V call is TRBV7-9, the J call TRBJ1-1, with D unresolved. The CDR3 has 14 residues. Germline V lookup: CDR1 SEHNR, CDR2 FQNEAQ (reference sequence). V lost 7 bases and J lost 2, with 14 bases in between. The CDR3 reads CASIRPGPNTEAFF. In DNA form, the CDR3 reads TGTGCCAGCATCCGGCCCGGGCCAAACACTGAAGCTTTCTTT.

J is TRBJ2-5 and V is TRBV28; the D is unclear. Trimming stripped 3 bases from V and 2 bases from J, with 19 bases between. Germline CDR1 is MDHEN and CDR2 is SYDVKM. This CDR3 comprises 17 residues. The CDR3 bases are TGTGCCAGCAGTTTTGGCCATAACGACAATGATCAAGAGACCCAGTACTTC. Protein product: CASSFGHNDNDQETQYF.